This TCR beta chain is from a study of T cell responses to AZD1222 COVID-19 vaccine (dated by TCRdb to the early 2020s). A note on the overall study: AZD1222 recipients whose second dose came at about 4 weeks and those whose second dose came at about 12 weeks were combined into one group, since spike-specific TCR depth and breadth did not differ between the two schedules. TCR sequencing was performed for 230 to 250 trial participants, of whom about 210 were given two doses of AZD1222 and some 26 were given two doses of MenACWY control vaccine. Trial participants were enrolled by age into 18-55, 56-69 and 70-plus year subgroups, with roughly 150, 30 and 60 TCR-sequenced participants respectively. Overall study results and their limits: In the small 56-69-year group, the increase in depth fell short of significance, most likely because of low power. Because no samples from the day 14 peak response were available, repertoires could be characterized only after the peak T cell response. The vaccine-associated CD4 TCRs covered the entire spike protein, and the dominant responses fell in regions 160-218 and 743-854. Most participants were white British and females outnumbered males, and the authors suggested that clonal diversity may have been underestimated. After two AZD1222 doses, spike-specific TCR breadth and depth were significantly higher than at day 0 and than in MenACWY recipients. Reportedly, almost half of the unique spike-specific TCRs recognized epitopes lying outside the regions that are mutated in the B.1.351 and B.1.1.7 variants. Conclusions about previously exposed vaccinees are limited because only six or seven AZD1222 recipients were SARS-CoV-2 seropositive at baseline.

Relative to germline, V is 5 bases shorter and J is 2 bases shorter, with 18 bases between their ends. CDR1 and CDR2 were assigned from the germline V gene (reference sequence) as SEHNR and FQNEAQ. Taken from cysteine to phenylalanine, the CDR3 has 17 residues. Only the CDR3 DNA stays, 51 bases, in frame from base 1. As regards this clone: Its recognized antigen is unknown. Nothing much larger sits one base from this clone, and base qualities are not available.

The CDR3 regions of human TCRbeta chains were analyzed by immunosequencing. The published analysis was carried out like this. TCRs in the repertoires were compared against a reference library of SARS-CoV-2-specific TCRs that had been generated with the MIRA antigen-specificity platform. Breadth was defined as the fraction of unique TCRs that were SARS-CoV-2-associated, and depth was defined as the fraction of total T cells that were SARS-CoV-2-associated. Each spike-specific TCR was assigned to its reactive spike region and to a CD4 or CD8 class using the MIRA data. Log10-transformed breadth and depth values were compared by one-way ANOVA with Sidak's multiple comparisons tests. Not all clones reach the TCRdb copy of this immuneACCESS table, which keeps in-frame sequences only. Checked studies attribute under half of the gap to unresolved V genes and leave the rest unexplained. The DNA gave D and trimming, while V, J and clone size come from that table. Present in this sample are fewer than 150,000 clones, 87% of which were seen just once. Of the sample, approximately 1.2% is held by the ten largest clones.

The sample's time point label is to be understood as: baseline before first vaccination. The vaccinee samples were drawn from two UK trials, COV001 and COV002, one of which was a single-blind randomized controlled phase 2/3 trial testing AZD1222 (ChAdOx1 nCoV-19) in healthy adults. Trial participant PBMC samples were collected at day 0 and day 28 after the second dose for TCRbeta chain sequencing. The specimen was peripheral blood, collected on day 0 of AZD1222 vaccination. The TCR was taken from an adult in good health. Recombination joined TRBV7-9 with TRBJ2-2, and perhaps TRBD1 as D gene, on 6 matching bases. The DNA sequence reads TGTGCCAGCAGCACACCGATAGACAGGATTAACACCGGGGAGCTGTTTTTT. This encodes CASSTPIDRINTGELFF.